This T cell receptor (beta chain) is drawn from a study of T cell repertoires in cytomegalovirus infection. Findings and caveats of the study: Predominance within the ex vivo response was attributable to HLA-C-restricted CMV-specific TCR beta clonotypes.

Germline V gene data show CDR1 as SEHNR and CDR2 as FQNEAQ (reference sequence). Trimming stripped 5 bases from V and 7 bases from J, with 12 bases between. The CDR3 loop spans 13 amino acids. MiXCR, applied by TCRdb to the reads, yields one record per CDR3 protein. The profile shows 650,000 to 850,000 distinct CDR3 sequences, 29% of them singletons. The table lists this clonotype with a few counts. Its antigen is unknown. The V call is TRBV7-9, the J call TRBJ2-1; D remains ambiguous. The specimen comprised cultured CD8+ T cells from PBMCs, sampled from culture after CMV antigen stimulation. This sequence originates from a human donor in good health (CMV status not recorded). Some clones in this sample may be carry-over from other donors' samples. The CDR3 here is CASSPQQLNEQFF. CDR3 bases: TGTGCCAGCAGCCCCCAACAGCTAAATGAGCAGTTCTTC. The entire variable domain, with the rest obtained from reference TRBV7-9 and TRBJ2-1, is as follows: DTGVSQNPRHKITKRGQNVTFRCDPISEHNRLYWYRQTLGQGPEFLTYFQNEAQLEKSRLLSDRFSAERPKGSFSTLEIQRTEQGDSAMYLCASSPQQLNEQFFGPGTRLTVL.